This T cell receptor (beta chain) was captured in a study of blood T cell repertoires in COVID-19. Study-level information: Samples of COVID-19 (acute and convalescent) were obtained from the United States, Italy and Spain. From T cells, B-cell-depleted T cells, or PBMCs came the material, which was cDNA or gDNA.

In Seattle, patients joined the study during active infection and were tracked longitudinally. Generated by immunoSEQ multiplex PCR, the TCRdb table keeps only in-frame clones and is missing some. Among more than 60,000 clones listed, 88% were seen once. Germline CDR1 is LNHDA and CDR2 is SQIVND (reference sequence). Trimming took 6 bases from V and 0 from J; bases not matched to a gene: 3. The CDR3 is made up of 14 amino acids. The clonotype comes from a woman in her sixties with COVID-19, enrolled during active disease. The chain couples TRBV19 to TRBJ2-7, with TRBD2 identical over 9 bases. The sequencing sample was made of peripheral blood. The CDR3 loop is CASRSGRSSYEQYF. In DNA, the CDR3 is TGTGCCAGTAGGAGCGGGAGGAGCTCCTACGAGCAGTACTTC.